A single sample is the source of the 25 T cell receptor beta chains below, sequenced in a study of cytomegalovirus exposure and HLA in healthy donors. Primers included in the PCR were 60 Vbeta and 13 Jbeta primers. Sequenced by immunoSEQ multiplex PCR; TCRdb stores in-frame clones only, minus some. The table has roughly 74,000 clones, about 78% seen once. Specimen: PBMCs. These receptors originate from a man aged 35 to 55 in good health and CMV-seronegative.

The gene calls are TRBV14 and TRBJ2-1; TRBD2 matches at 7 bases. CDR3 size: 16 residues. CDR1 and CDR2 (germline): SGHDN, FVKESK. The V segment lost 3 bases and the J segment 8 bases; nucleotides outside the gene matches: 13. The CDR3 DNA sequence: TGTGCCAGCAGCCACCTTGTGTGGGGGGGAACACATGAGCAGTTCTTC. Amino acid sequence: CASSHLVWGGTHEQFF.

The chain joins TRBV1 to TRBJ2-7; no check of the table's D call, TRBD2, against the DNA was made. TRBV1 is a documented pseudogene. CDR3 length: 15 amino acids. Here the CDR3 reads CTSSHRSGRSYEQYF. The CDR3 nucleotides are TGCACCAGCAGCCATAGGAGCGGGAGGTCGTACGAGCAGTACTTC.

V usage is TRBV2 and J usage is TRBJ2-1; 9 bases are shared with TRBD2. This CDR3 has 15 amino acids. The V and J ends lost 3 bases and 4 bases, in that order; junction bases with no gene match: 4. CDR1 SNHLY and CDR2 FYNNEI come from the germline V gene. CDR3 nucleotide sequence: TGTGCCAGCAGTGACCGGACTAGCGTATACAATGAGCAGTTCTTC. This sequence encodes CASSDRTSVYNEQFF.

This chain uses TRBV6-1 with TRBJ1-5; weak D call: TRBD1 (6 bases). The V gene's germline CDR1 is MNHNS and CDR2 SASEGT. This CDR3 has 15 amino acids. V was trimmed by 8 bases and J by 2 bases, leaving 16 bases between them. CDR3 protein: CASGEGGTGNQPQHF. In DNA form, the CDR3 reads TGTGCCAGCGGAGAGGGGGGGACTGGCAATCAGCCCCAGCATTTT.

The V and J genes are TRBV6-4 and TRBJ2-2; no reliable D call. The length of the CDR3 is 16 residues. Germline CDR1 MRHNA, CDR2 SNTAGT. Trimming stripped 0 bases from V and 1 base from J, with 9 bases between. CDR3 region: CASSDSNYRNTGELFF. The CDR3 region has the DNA TGTGCCAGCAGTGACTCGAATTACAGGAACACCGGGGAGCTGTTTTTT.

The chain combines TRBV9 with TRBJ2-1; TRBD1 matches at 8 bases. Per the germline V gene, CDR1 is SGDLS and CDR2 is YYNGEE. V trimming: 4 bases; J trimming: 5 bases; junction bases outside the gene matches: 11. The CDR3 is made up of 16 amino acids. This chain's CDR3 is CASSQSGDRPHNEQFF. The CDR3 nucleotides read TGTGCCAGCAGCCAAAGTGGGGACAGGCCCCACAATGAGCAGTTCTTC.

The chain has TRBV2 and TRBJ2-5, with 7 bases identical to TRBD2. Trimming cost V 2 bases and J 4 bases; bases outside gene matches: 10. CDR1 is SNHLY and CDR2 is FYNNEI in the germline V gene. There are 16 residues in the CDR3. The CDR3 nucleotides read TGTGCCAGCAGTGAATCTAGCGGCCGTTCAGTAGAGACCCAGTACTTC. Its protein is CASSESSGRSVETQYF. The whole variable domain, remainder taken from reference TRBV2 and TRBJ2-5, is EPEVTQTPSHQVTQMGQEVILRCVPISNHLYFYWYRQILGQKVEFLVSFYNNEISEKSEIFDDQFSVERPDGSNFTLKIRSTKLEDSAMYFCASSESSGRSVETQYFGPGTRLLVL.

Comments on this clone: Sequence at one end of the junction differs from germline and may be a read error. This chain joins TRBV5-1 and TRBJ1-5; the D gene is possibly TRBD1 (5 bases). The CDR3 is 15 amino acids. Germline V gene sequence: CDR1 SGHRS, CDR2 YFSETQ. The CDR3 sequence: CASSWGSGMGQPQHF. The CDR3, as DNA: TGTGCCAGCAGCTGGGGCTCTGGGATGGGTCAGCCCCAGCATTTT.

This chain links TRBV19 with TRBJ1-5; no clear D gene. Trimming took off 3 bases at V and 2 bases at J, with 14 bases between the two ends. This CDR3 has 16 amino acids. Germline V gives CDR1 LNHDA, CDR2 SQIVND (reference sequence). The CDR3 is CASSIAQASGNQPQHF. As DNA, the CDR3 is TGTGCCAGTAGTATTGCTCAGGCCTCGGGCAATCAGCCCCAGCATTTT.

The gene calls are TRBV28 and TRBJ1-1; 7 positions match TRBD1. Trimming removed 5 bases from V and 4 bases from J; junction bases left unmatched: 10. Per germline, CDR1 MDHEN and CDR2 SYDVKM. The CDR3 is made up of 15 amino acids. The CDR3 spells CASSPWTGDFTEAFF. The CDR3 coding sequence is TGTGCCAGCAGTCCTTGGACAGGAGACTTCACTGAAGCTTTCTTT.

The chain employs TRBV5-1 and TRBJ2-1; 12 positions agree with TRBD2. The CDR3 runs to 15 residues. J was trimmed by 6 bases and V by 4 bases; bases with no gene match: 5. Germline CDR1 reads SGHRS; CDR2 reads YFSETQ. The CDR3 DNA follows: TGCGCCAGCAGCCTGACTAGCGGGAGAGCCAATGAGCAGTTCTTC. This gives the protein CASSLTSGRANEQFF.

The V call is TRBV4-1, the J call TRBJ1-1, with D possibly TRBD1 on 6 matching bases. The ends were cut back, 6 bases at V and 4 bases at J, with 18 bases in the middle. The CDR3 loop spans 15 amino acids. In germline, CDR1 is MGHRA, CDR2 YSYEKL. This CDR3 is CASRRAGGTVTEAFF. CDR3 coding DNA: TGCGCCAGCAGACGAGCGGGGGGCACGGTCACTGAAGCTTTCTTT.

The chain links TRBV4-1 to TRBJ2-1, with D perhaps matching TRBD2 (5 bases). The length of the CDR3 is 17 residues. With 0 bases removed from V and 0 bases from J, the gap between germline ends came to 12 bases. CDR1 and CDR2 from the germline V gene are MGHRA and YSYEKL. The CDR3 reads CASSQDGGLDSYNEQFF. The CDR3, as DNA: TGCGCCAGCAGCCAAGACGGCGGGCTGGACTCCTACAATGAGCAGTTCTTC.

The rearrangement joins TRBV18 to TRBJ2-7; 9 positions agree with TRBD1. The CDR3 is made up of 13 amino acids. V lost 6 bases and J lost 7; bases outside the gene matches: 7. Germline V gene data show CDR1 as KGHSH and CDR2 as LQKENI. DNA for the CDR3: TGTGCCAGCTCTGAACAGGGGGCGGATGAGCAGTACTTC. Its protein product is CASSEQGADEQYF.

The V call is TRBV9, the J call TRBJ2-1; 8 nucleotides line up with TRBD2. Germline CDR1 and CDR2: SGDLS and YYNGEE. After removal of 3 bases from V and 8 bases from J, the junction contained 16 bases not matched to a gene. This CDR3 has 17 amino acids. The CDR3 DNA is TGTGCCAGCAGCGCCACCGGGACTAGGTCGTTTGCCGATGAGCAGTTCTTC. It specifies CASSATGTRSFADEQFF. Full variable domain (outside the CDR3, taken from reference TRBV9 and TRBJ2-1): DSGVTQTPKHLITATGQRVTLRCSPRSGDLSVYWYQQSLDQGLQFLIQYYNGEERAKGNILERFSAQQFPDLHSELNLSSLELGDSALYFCASSATGTRSFADEQFFGPGTRLTVL.

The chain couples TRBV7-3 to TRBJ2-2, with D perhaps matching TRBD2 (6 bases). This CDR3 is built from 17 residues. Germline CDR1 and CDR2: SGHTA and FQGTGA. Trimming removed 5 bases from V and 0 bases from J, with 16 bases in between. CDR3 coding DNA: TGTGCCAGCAGCCGAGGAAATAGCGGAGCGAACACCGGGGAGCTGTTTTTT. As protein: CASSRGNSGANTGELFF.

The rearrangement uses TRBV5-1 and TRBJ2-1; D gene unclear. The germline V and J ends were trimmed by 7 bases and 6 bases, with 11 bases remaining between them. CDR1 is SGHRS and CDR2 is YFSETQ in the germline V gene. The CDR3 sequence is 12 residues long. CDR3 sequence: CASSLGGNEQFF. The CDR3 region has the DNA TGCGCCAGCTCCTTGGGCGGCAATGAGCAGTTCTTC.

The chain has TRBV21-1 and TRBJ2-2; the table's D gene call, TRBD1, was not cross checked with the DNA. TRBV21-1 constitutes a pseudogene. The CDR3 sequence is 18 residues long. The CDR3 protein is CASSKGPNGQGNTGELFF. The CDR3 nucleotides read TGTGCCAGCAGCAAAGGCCCGAACGGGCAGGGGAACACCGGGGAGCTGTTTTTT.

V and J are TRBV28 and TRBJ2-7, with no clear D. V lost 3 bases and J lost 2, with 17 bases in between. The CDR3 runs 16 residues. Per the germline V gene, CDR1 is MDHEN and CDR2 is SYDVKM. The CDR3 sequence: CASSLVEASPAYEQYF. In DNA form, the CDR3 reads TGTGCCAGCAGTTTGGTAGAAGCGAGCCCCGCCTACGAGCAGTACTTC.

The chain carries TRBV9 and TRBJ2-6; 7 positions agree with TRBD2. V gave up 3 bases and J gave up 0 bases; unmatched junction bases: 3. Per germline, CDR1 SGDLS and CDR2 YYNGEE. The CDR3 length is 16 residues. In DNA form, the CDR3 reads TGTGCCAGCAGCGAGAGGGAGGGCTCTGGGGCCAACGTCCTGACTTTC. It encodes CASSEREGSGANVLTF.

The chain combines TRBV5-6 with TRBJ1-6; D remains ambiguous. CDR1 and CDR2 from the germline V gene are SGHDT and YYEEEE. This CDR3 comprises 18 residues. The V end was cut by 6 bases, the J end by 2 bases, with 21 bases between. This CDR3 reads CASNLFDNQVAYNSPLHF. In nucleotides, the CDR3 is TGTGCCAGCAACCTTTTCGACAACCAGGTCGCCTATAATTCACCCCTCCACTTT.

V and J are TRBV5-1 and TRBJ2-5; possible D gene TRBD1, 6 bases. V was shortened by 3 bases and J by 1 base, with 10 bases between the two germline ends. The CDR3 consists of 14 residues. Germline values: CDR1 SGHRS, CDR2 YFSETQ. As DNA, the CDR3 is TGCGCCAGCAGCTCGGGACACCTCCAAGAGACCCAGTACTTC. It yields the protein CASSSGHLQETQYF.

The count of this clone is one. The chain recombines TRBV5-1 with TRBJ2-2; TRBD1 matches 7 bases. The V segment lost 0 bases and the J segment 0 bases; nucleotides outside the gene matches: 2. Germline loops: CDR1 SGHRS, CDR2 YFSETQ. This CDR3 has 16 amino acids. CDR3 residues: CASSLEGGANTGELFF. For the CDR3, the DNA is TGCGCCAGCAGCTTGGAAGGGGGCGCGAACACCGGGGAGCTGTTTTTT.

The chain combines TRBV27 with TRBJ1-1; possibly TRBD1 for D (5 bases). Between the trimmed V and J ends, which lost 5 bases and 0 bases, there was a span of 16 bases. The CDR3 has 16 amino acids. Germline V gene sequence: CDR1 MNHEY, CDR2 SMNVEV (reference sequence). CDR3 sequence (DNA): TGTGCCAGCAGTCCCCGGACACGTACCATGAACACTGAAGCTTTCTTT. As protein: CASSPRTRTMNTEAFF.

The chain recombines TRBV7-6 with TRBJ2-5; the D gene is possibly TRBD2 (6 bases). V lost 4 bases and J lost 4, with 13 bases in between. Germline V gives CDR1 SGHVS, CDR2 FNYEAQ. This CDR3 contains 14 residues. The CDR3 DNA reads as TGTGCCAGCAGCTCCATGGGGGGTGGAGAGACCCAGTACTTC. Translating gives CASSSMGGGETQYF.